These 20 T cell receptor beta chains share one sample of origin, sequenced in a study of blood T cell repertoires in COVID-19 (dated by TCRdb to the early 2020s). Libraries came from the immunoSEQ multiplex PCR assay. TCRdb took this table from immuneACCESS and kept in-frame rearrangements with V and J called. Such tables lack part of the clones; where checked against another copy, unresolved V genes explain under half of the gap, and the rest is unexplained. Across this sample there are around 190,000 clones, with around 80% seen only once. The ten top clones hold about a sixth of the sample. Material: PBMCs or T cells enriched from blood (not recorded which). The source is a woman aged 45-60 years with acute COVID-19.

The chain uses TRBV29-1 and TRBJ2-5; D might be TRBD1 (6 bases). V dropped 2 bases and J dropped 4 bases, with 11 bases sitting between them. The CDR3 is made up of 13 amino acids. The germline gives CDR1 SQVTM, CDR2 ANQGSEA. The CDR3 DNA follows: TGCAGCGTTGAACGGGACACGGGAGAGACCCAGTACTTC. Protein: CSVERDTGETQYF.

This rearrangement joins TRBV19 to TRBJ2-5, with a tentative D call TRBD1 (6 bases). The CDR3 contains 16 residues. Germline CDR1 and CDR2: LNHDA and SQIVND (reference sequence). V lost 1 base, J lost 2 bases, and 14 bases lay in between. In DNA form, the CDR3 reads TGTGCCAGTAGTATAGGGGTAGGGGGTTTACAAGAGACCCAGTACTTC. It translates to CASSIGVGGLQETQYF.

The genes are TRBV27 and TRBJ2-2; 8 bases fit TRBD1. From germline, CDR1 is MNHEY and CDR2 SMNVEV (reference sequence). There are 17 residues in the CDR3. With 1 base clipped from V and 3 bases from J, the junction kept 7 bases outside the gene matches. CDR3 region: CASSLWVLTGDTGELFF. The CDR3 DNA follows: TGTGCCAGCAGTTTATGGGTGTTGACAGGGGACACCGGGGAGCTGTTTTTT.

This clone was detected only a few times. V usage is TRBV30 and J usage is TRBJ1-2; tentatively, D is TRBD1 (5 bases). This CDR3 is 14 amino acids long. Germline V gene data show CDR1 as GTSNPN and CDR2 as SVGIG (reference sequence). Trimming removed 3 bases from V and 1 base from J, with 12 bases in between. For the CDR3, the DNA is TGTGCCTGGAGACGCAGGGAACATAACTATGGCTACACCTTC. Protein sequence: CAWRRREHNYGYTF.

This chain joins TRBV2 and TRBJ1-2, with 8 bases identical to TRBD1. The CDR3 sequence is 16 residues long. Trimming cost V 5 bases and J 6 bases; bases outside gene matches: 14. Per the germline V gene, CDR1 is SNHLY and CDR2 is FYNNEI. CDR3: CASSPTGGAPIHGYTF. The CDR3 coding sequence is TGTGCCAGCAGTCCTACAGGGGGAGCGCCCATCCATGGCTACACCTTC.

CDR3 protein: CASSWKQGLYGYTF. The CDR3 nucleotides are TGTGCCAGCAGTTGGAAACAGGGCCTCTATGGCTACACCTTC. This chain joins TRBV28 and TRBJ1-2; TRBD1 is a possible D gene (6 bases). CDR3 length equals 14 residues. The V gene's germline CDR1 is MDHEN and CDR2 SYDVKM. V was shortened by 4 bases and J by 4 bases, with 13 bases between the two germline ends.

The chain joins TRBV14 to TRBJ1-4; D is unresolved. V was cut by 0 bases and J by 7 bases, with 12 bases left in between. Germline lookup yields CDR1 SGHDN and CDR2 FVKESK. The CDR3 covers 15 residues. The DNA for the CDR3 is TGTGCCAGCAGCCAAGAAATCAGTCCTAGTGAAAAACTGTTTTTT. Encoded protein: CASSQEISPSEKLFF.

The chain couples TRBV19 to TRBJ2-1; the match to TRBD2 covers 8 bases. This CDR3 is built from 15 residues. V lost 6 bases, J lost 4 bases, and 8 bases stayed unmatched. Germline CDR1 is LNHDA and CDR2 is SQIVND (reference sequence). The CDR3 sequence is CASRYGGASYNEQFF. The DNA of the CDR3 is TGTGCCAGTAGGTACGGGGGGGCCAGTTACAATGAGCAGTTCTTC. Full variable domain (rest looked up from reference TRBV19 and TRBJ2-1): DGGITQSPKYLFRKEGQNVTLSCEQNLNHDAMYWYRQDPGQGLRLIYYSQIVNDFQKGDIAEGYSVSREKKESFPLTVTSAQKNPTAFYLCASRYGGASYNEQFFGPGTRLTVL.

This chain links TRBV7-9 with TRBJ1-4; no clear D gene. The germline CDR1 and CDR2 sequences are SEHNR and FQNEAQ (reference sequence). The CDR3 loop spans 12 amino acids. V dropped 3 bases and J dropped 8 bases, with 7 bases sitting between them. The CDR3 DNA sequence: TGTGCCAGCAGCTTGGGCCGAGAAAAACTGTTTTTT. Its translation is CASSLGREKLFF.

This clone appeared many times. The V and J genes are TRBV30 and TRBJ1-6; D perhaps matches TRBD1 (5 bases). V gave up 0 bases and J gave up 13 bases, with 10 bases separating them. CDR3 length: 12 residues. CDR1 is GTSNPN and CDR2 is SVGIG in the germline V gene (reference sequence). DNA for the CDR3: TGTGCCTGGAGTGTAAGTGGGGGGCCCCTCCACTTT. This gives the protein CAWSVSGGPLHF.

The rearrangement uses TRBV28 and TRBJ1-4; D is undetermined. Between the trimmed V and J ends, which lost 3 bases and 6 bases, there was a span of 14 bases. This CDR3 comprises 15 residues. CDR1 and CDR2 from the germline V gene are MDHEN and SYDVKM. The chain's CDR3 is CASSLWTSSDEKLFF. Here the CDR3 DNA reads TGTGCCAGCAGTTTGTGGACTTCCTCAGATGAAAAACTGTTTTTT.

The V and J genes are TRBV3-1 (or the pseudogene TRBV3-2) and TRBJ2-6; the D is unclear. The germline V gene encodes CDR1 LGHDT and CDR2 YNNKEL (reference sequence). Trimming removed 2 bases at V and 1 base at J, with 3 bases between. The CDR3 extends over 14 amino acids. For the CDR3, the DNA is TGTGCCAGCAGCCAATCTTCTGGGGCCAACGTCCTGACTTTC. Amino acid sequence: CASSQSSGANVLTF.

The chain combines TRBV10-1 with TRBJ2-3; 10 nucleotides align to TRBD1. This CDR3 spans 14 amino acids. V shed 6 bases, J shed 5 bases, and the junction held 5 bases outside the gene matches. Germline loops: CDR1 WNHNN, CDR2 SYGVQD (reference sequence). CDR3 sequence (DNA): TGCGCCAGCAGGCCGGGACAGGGGATAGATACGCAGTATTTT. Translation: CASRPGQGIDTQYF.

The chain combines TRBV7-9 with TRBJ1-1, with D tentatively TRBD1 (6 bases). The germline CDR1 and CDR2 sequences are SEHNR and FQNEAQ (reference sequence). The CDR3 runs 13 residues. V lost 1 base and J lost 8, with 11 bases in between. The CDR3 region has the DNA TGTGCCAGCAGCTTAGAGGGACACGTAGAAGCTTTCTTT. Its protein product is CASSLEGHVEAFF.

The genes are TRBV30 and TRBJ1-2, with unresolved D. There are 12 residues in the CDR3. Germline lookup yields CDR1 GTSNPN and CDR2 SVGIG (reference sequence). V was cut by 4 bases and J by 4 bases, with 10 bases left in between. The CDR3 loop reads CAWTEGGYGYTF. Written as DNA, the CDR3 is TGTGCCTGGACGGAAGGAGGCTATGGCTACACCTTC.

This clone was observed a few times. This chain joins TRBV5-1 and TRBJ1-6, with TRBD1 identical over 7 bases. Trimming at V came to 5 bases and at J to 7 bases, leaving 9 bases not matched to a gene. This CDR3 has 15 residues. Germline V gene lookup returns CDR1 SGHRS and CDR2 YFSETQ. CDR3 region: CASRPPGTANSPLHF. The CDR3 DNA follows: TGCGCCAGCAGACCACCCGGGACAGCAAATTCACCCCTCCACTTT.

Turning to this clone: This sample also contains other DNA sequences that code for the same CDR3. V and J are TRBV7-8 and TRBJ1-2, with 10 bases matching TRBD1. V lost 5 bases and J lost 3; bases outside the gene matches: 3. From germline, CDR1 is SGHVS and CDR2 FQNEAQ. The CDR3 length is 14 residues. CDR3 nucleotide sequence: TGTGCCAGCAGCCCCGGACAGGGGGACTATGGCTACACCTTC. It translates to CASSPGQGDYGYTF.

This clone occurred once. V usage is TRBV6-5 and J usage is TRBJ1-6, with TRBD1 as a possible D gene (6 bases). Germline CDR1 reads MNHEY; CDR2 reads SVGAGI. CDR3 size: 14 residues. V lost 6 bases to trimming and J lost 7 bases, with 13 bases between them. The CDR3 nucleotides are TGTGCCAGCAGCAATGACAGGCAAAATTCACCCCTCCACTTT. This translates into CASSNDRQNSPLHF.

The rearrangement uses TRBV7-3 and TRBJ2-1, with a tentative D call TRBD2 (5 bases). V lost 5 bases and J lost 1, with 15 bases in between. The CDR3 runs 16 residues. Germline loops: CDR1 SGHTA, CDR2 FQGTGA. The CDR3 coding sequence is TGTGCCAGCAGCCCTAGGGCCCCGGGATCCTACAATGAGCAGTTCTTC. Residues: CASSPRAPGSYNEQFF.

Only one count was recorded for this clone. The CDR3 DNA sequence: TGTGCCAGTAGGTTTGTCGCGGATCAGCCCCAGCATTTT. It codes for CASRFVADQPQHF. This sequence joins TRBV19 and TRBJ1-5, with D uncertain. Germline CDR1 LNHDA, CDR2 SQIVND (reference sequence). The CDR3 consists of 13 residues. V shed 6 bases and J shed 5 bases, with 11 bases lying between them.